This TCR beta chain was identified during a study of patients and donors after allogeneic stem cell transplantation. V was pared by 0 bases and J by 4 bases, with 10 bases of the junction left unmatched. CDR3 length equals 17 residues. Germline loops: CDR1 SQVTM, CDR2 ANQGSEA. TCRdb passed the RT-PCR reads through MiXCR, listing each CDR3 protein once. This sample has around 170,000 distinct CDR3 sequences, with approximately 25% found just once. The chain couples TRBV29-1 to TRBJ2-3, with 10 bases matching TRBD1. This TCR was sampled from a human donor who was either an allogeneic HSCT recipient or a stem cell or donor lymphocyte infusion donor (not recorded which). It is not recorded whose cells these are; they may come from a transplant donor. Specimen: blood, either unsorted or a sorted T cell fraction (not recorded which). The CDR3 region is CSVEDLRGQGIADTQYF. CDR3 sequence (DNA): TGCAGCGTTGAAGATCTGAGGGGACAGGGGATCGCAGATACGCAGTATTTT.